This TCR beta chain was identified during a study of shared clonotypes between healthy human individuals. CD4+ cells were split into CD45RA+ naive and CD45RA-negative memory subsets. V was trimmed by 3 bases and J by 0 bases, leaving 8 bases between them. This CDR3 is built from 14 residues. CDR1 SGHVS and CDR2 FQNEAQ come from the germline V gene. At a deep level, the assay was run. Data came from immunoSEQ multiplex PCR; TCRdb stores just in-frame clones and leaves some out. The sample carries about 2.4 million clones, over 85% recorded once. Findings of the study overall: Rarefaction revealed incomplete sorted-subset sequencing despite large depth.

This clone occurred once. What it binds is not known. This receptor was identified in a man aged 18-30 years in good health. Some clones in this sample may be carry-over from other donors' samples. V usage is TRBV7-8 and J usage is TRBJ2-5, with D hard to call. Source material: naive CD4+ T cells from PBMCs. Subset specified: CD45RA+ positively selected. This chain's CDR3 is CASSFVEYQETQYF. The CDR3, as DNA: TGTGCCAGCAGCTTCGTCGAATACCAAGAGACCCAGTACTTC.